This T cell receptor beta chain derives from a study of T cells in Graves' hyperthyroidism and ophthalmopathy. Study conclusions and caveats: Blood samples included most of the expanded thyroid clonotypes exceeding 0.001.

The CDR3 length is 16 residues. Germline CDR1 reads SQVTM; CDR2 reads ANQGSEA. V lost 5 bases, J lost 5 bases, and 13 bases stayed unmatched. TCR beta CDR3 regions were amplified from RNA transcripts. HTBI primers were the set used in a first-round RT-PCR of the TCR CDR3. Each CDR3 protein gets one entry after TCRdb re-called the multiplex PCR reads with MiXCR. The sample lists approximately 690,000 distinct CDR3 sequences; 14% were seen once. This clonotype appeared many times. What it binds is unknown. The chain combines TRBV29-1 with TRBJ2-3, with TRBD2 matching over 10 bases. The sequenced material came from blood. The TCR sequence derives from a woman aged 50 to 60 with Graves' ophthalmopathy. CDR3 residues: CSVFFLAGGKRDTQYF. CDR3 nucleotide sequence: TGCAGCGTTTTCTTCTTAGCGGGAGGAAAAAGAGATACGCAGTATTTT.